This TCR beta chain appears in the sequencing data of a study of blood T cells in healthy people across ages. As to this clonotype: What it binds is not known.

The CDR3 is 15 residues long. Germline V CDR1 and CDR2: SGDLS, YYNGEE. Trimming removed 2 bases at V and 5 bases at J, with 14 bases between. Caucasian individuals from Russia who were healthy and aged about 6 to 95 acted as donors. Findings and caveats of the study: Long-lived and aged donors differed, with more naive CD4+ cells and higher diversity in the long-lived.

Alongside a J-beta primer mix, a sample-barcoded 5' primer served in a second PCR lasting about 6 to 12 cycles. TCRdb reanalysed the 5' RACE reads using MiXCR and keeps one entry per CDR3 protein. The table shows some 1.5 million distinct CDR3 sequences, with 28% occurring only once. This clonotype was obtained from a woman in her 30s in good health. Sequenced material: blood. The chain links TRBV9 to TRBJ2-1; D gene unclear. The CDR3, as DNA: TGTGCCAGCAGCGTTGCCCCAAATTGGGACAATGAGCAGTTCTTC. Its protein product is CASSVAPNWDNEQFF.